The 9 T cell receptor beta chains in this list originate from one sample, sequenced in a study of blood T cell repertoires in COVID-19. The data were produced by immunoSEQ multiplex PCR, yet TCRdb's version contains in-frame clones alone and is incomplete. The table shows 350,000 or so clones, with about 92% occurring only once. Sequencing was performed on peripheral blood. These receptors originate from an older woman with COVID-19, enrolled during active disease.

Concerning this clone itself: Within the sample, other DNA sequences also encode this same CDR3. The chain recombines TRBV6-5 with TRBJ1-1, with D uncertain. Trimming shortened V by 0 bases and J by 5 bases, and 7 bases separated the two germline ends. The CDR3 is 13 amino acids. The germline V gene encodes CDR1 MNHEY and CDR2 SVGAGI. The CDR3 sequence is CASSYSRRTEAFF. CDR3 in DNA: TGTGCCAGCAGTTACTCTAGGAGGACTGAAGCTTTCTTT.

V usage is TRBV29-1 and J usage is TRBJ1-1; perhaps TRBD1 as D (5 bases). This CDR3 region has 14 residues. Trimming pared 1 base from V and 4 bases from J, leaving 13 bases between. CDR1 and CDR2 from the germline V gene are SQVTM and ANQGSEA. CDR3 sequence reads: CSVEGAGGSTEAFF. The CDR3 region has the DNA TGCAGCGTTGAAGGGGCGGGGGGGAGCACTGAAGCTTTCTTT.

The gene calls are TRBV2 and TRBJ2-5; 12 bases are shared with TRBD2. The CDR3 loop spans 15 amino acids. The V segment lost 4 bases and the J segment 5 bases; nucleotides outside the gene matches: 5. The germline gives CDR1 SNHLY, CDR2 FYNNEI. The DNA for the CDR3 is TGTGCCAGCAGTGCAAGGACTAGCGGGGCTGAGACCCAGTACTTC. The encoded protein is CASSARTSGAETQYF.

This chain joins TRBV5-1 and TRBJ2-3; D may be TRBD1 (5 bases). Germline CDR1 reads SGHRS; CDR2 reads YFSETQ. The CDR3 extends over 17 amino acids. V lost 2 bases to trimming and J lost 2 bases, with 18 bases between them. DNA for the CDR3: TGCGCCAGCAGCTTTGGTAGTCTGGGGCCTCCCACAGATACGCAGTATTTT. Translated, it gives CASSFGSLGPPTDTQYF. Filled out from reference TRBV5-1 and TRBJ2-3, the complete variable domain reads KAGVTQTPRYLIKTRGQQVTLSCSPISGHRSVSWYQQTPGQGLQFLFEYFSETQRNKGNFPGRFSGRQFSNSRSEMNVSTLELGDSALYLCASSFGSLGPPTDTQYFGPGTRLTVL.

The rearrangement uses TRBV29-1 and TRBJ2-6; no clear D. V dropped 3 bases and J dropped 0 bases, with 6 bases sitting between them. The germline V gene encodes CDR1 SQVTM and CDR2 ANQGSEA. CDR3 length equals 14 residues. CDR3 in amino acids: CSVDEFSGANVLTF. For the CDR3, the DNA is TGCAGCGTTGATGAGTTCTCTGGGGCCAACGTCCTGACTTTC.

A word on this clone: This specimen includes other DNA sequences encoding the same CDR3. J is TRBJ1-4 and V is TRBV5-1, with D maybe TRBD1 (5 bases). CDR3 size: 15 residues. Germline values: CDR1 SGHRS, CDR2 YFSETQ. Trimming cost V 3 bases and J 0 bases, with 9 bases left between them. This CDR3 is CASSSTGATNEKLFF. CDR3 coding DNA: TGCGCCAGCAGCTCAACAGGCGCAACTAATGAAAAACTGTTTTTT.

CDR3 nucleotides: TGCAGTGCGCCGTTCGGCGGGGGGAAGTACTTC. Translated: CSAPFGGGKYF. The V call is TRBV20-1, the J call TRBJ2-5, with 8 bases aligning to TRBD2. V shed 6 bases, J shed 12 bases, and the junction held 9 bases outside the gene matches. Germline CDR1 is DFQATT and CDR2 is SNEGSKA (reference sequence). The length of the CDR3 is 11 residues.

This chain links TRBV4-2 with TRBJ1-2; D remains ambiguous. Germline V gene lookup returns CDR1 LGHNA and CDR2 YNFKEQ. The V gene lost 5 bases and the J gene lost 5 bases, with 12 bases spanning the gap. The CDR3 is 13 residues long. The CDR3 DNA sequence: TGTGCCAGCAGCGCCAACGGGTTTTATGGCTACACCTTC. Translation gives CASSANGFYGYTF.

The J gene is TRBJ1-2, the V gene TRBV20-1, with 7 bases identical to TRBD1. This CDR3 spans 12 amino acids. The V segment lost 3 bases and the J segment 7 bases; nucleotides outside the gene matches: 5. Germline lookup yields CDR1 DFQATT and CDR2 SNEGSKA (reference sequence). The DNA for the CDR3 is TGCAGTGCTAGTCGCGACAGGGTTGGCTACACCTTC. It is translated as CSASRDRVGYTF.